This TCR beta chain was sequenced for a study of blood T cell repertoires in COVID-19. About the research overall: Researchers got acute and convalescent COVID-19 samples from the United States, Italy and Spain. T cells, B-cell-depleted T cells, or PBMCs supplied cDNA or gDNA.

Trimming stripped 2 bases from V and 7 bases from J, with 9 bases between. From germline, CDR1 is MDHEN and CDR2 SYDVKM. The CDR3 consists of 13 residues. Authors' data handling: The authors estimated nucleated cell counts from reference gene primer amplification. Profiled with immunoSEQ multiplex PCR; TCRdb holds only in-frame clones, not every one. The V and J calls and clone size are taken from that table; D and trimming were inferred from the DNA. The sample holds fewer than 150,000 clones; 87% are singletons and the top ten take 3% to 4.5%. This TCR was recovered from an older woman with acute or convalescent COVID-19. The sequencing sample was made of peripheral blood. The rearrangement uses TRBV28 and TRBJ1-5; perhaps TRBD1 as D (5 bases). The CDR3 sequence is CASSLQGWQPQHF. The CDR3 DNA reads TGTGCCAGCAGTTTACAGGGATGGCAGCCCCAGCATTTT.